The source of this TCR beta chain is a study of regulatory dendritic cells for organ transplantation. There are 18 residues in the CDR3. Germline CDR1 is SGHTA and CDR2 is FQGNSA. Unmatched junction bases numbered 6, after V lost 2 bases and J lost 2 bases. The study's findings and limits: Regulatory dendritic cells appeared to expand memory CD8+ clones less than mature ones.

Clones were read by immunoSEQ multiplex PCR, and TCRdb kept only the in-frame ones, dropping some. The sample yields under 15,000 clones, 74% seen once. Of note for this clone: Antigen unknown.

Allogeneic regulatory or mature dendritic cells were co-cultured for 4 to 6 days with CFSE-labeled sorted T cells at 1:10. Sample: naive CD4+ T cells from blood cultured with regulatory dendritic cells. The subset is: CD45RA+ naive T cells. The chain couples TRBV7-2 to TRBJ2-3; TRBD2 matches 14 bases. The receptor was isolated from a human donor in good health. CDR3 DNA: TGTGCCAGCAGCTTAATGACTAGCGGGGGGGGGATCACAGATACGCAGTATTTT. It is translated as CASSLMTSGGGITDTQYF.